The entry below gives a single T cell receptor (beta chain) sequence along with its context. The sample contains more than one DNA sequence encoding this CDR3. The junction had 2 bases not matched to a gene; V was cut back by 0 bases and J by 1 base. CDR1 and CDR2 (germline): SGHRS, YFSETQ. This CDR3 spans 15 amino acids. This sample was taken from a study of shared clonotypes between healthy human individuals. Data came from immunoSEQ multiplex PCR; TCRdb stores just in-frame clones and leaves some out. The sample records 470,000 or so clones, approximately 84% being singletons. The chain couples TRBV5-1 to TRBJ2-7; TRBD2 matches at 9 bases. The sequence came from a woman between 35 and 50 years old in good health. Some clones in this sample may be carry-over from other donors' samples. Sample: PBMCs. The CDR3 region has the DNA TGCGCCAGCAGCTTGGTTAGCGGGAGTTCCTACGAGCAGTACTTC. Protein product: CASSLVSGSSYEQYF.